The 18 T cell receptor beta chains below were found in one sample sequenced in a study of CD8+CD57+ T cells in acquired aplastic anemia. Template material for TCR beta VDJ and CDR3 profiling consisted of genomic DNA. One entry per CDR3 protein results from TCRdb running MiXCR on the reads. The table includes about 130,000 distinct CDR3 sequences, 48% detected once. The sample taken for sequencing was sorted CD4+, CD8+, or CD8+CD57+ T cells (not recorded which) from PBMCs. The receptors here all came from a human donor in good health, serving as a control.

In its sample, this clonotype was seen once. The genes are TRBV24-1 and TRBJ2-1; D is perhaps TRBD1 (5 bases). This CDR3 is built from 12 residues. Per the germline V gene, CDR1 is KGHDR and CDR2 is SFDVKD. V was trimmed by 9 bases and J by 3 bases, leaving 8 bases between them. The CDR3 loop reads CATVDSYNEQFF. The CDR3 DNA is TGTGCCACCGTAGACAGCTACAATGAGCAGTTCTTC.

Regarding this clonotype: The junction does not match germline at one end; this may be a read error. The chain is built from TRBV2 and TRBJ1-6, with D unclear. This CDR3 is built from 15 residues. Germline V gene sequence: CDR1 SNHLY, CDR2 FYNNEI. CDR3 residues: CAISDEGSYNSPLHF. Written as DNA, the CDR3 is TGTGCCATCAGTGATGAGGGATCCTATAATTCACCCCTCCACTTT.

The genes are TRBV20-1 and TRBJ2-5, with TRBD2 matching 8 bases. Germline CDR1 is DFQATT and CDR2 is SNEGSKA (reference sequence). CDR3 length: 13 amino acids. CDR3 DNA sequence: TGCGCTGGGGCCCGGGCGGGGGGAGAGACCCAGTACTTC. Protein sequence: CAGARAGGETQYF.

This clonotype was counted ten times or more. The chain combines TRBV15 with TRBJ2-7, with 9 bases identical to TRBD1. Looked up from germline, CDR1 is LNHNV and CDR2 is YYDKDF (reference sequence). This CDR3 comprises 14 residues. J lost 5 bases, V lost 7 bases, and 9 bases had no gene match. CDR3 sequence: CATNPGQGLDEQYF. The CDR3 DNA reads as TGTGCCACCAACCCGGGACAGGGATTGGACGAGCAGTACTTC.

The gene calls are TRBV20-1 and TRBJ2-1, with TRBD1 matching 10 bases. This CDR3 is 14 amino acids long. The V and J ends lost 3 bases and 4 bases, in that order; junction bases with no gene match: 3. Germline V lookup: CDR1 DFQATT, CDR2 SNEGSKA (reference sequence). CDR3 bases: TGCAGTGCTAGCTGGACAGGGGGGTACAATGAGCAGTTCTTC. Translation gives CSASWTGGYNEQFF.

The sample holds many counts of this clonotype. The chain uses TRBV7-2 and TRBJ2-3, with D perhaps assigned TRBD1 or TRBD2 (5 bases each). V was trimmed by 0 bases and J by 4 bases, leaving 11 bases between them. Per the germline V gene, CDR1 is SGHTA and CDR2 is FQGNSA. The CDR3 contains 15 residues. The chain's CDR3 is CASSLASGLADTQYF. CDR3 nucleotides: TGTGCCAGCAGCTTAGCGTCGGGGCTAGCAGATACGCAGTATTTT.

This clonotype was detected only once. The rearrangement links TRBV7-3 to TRBJ2-3; 16 nucleotides match TRBD2. From germline, CDR1 is SGHTA and CDR2 FQGTGA. The CDR3 is 19 residues long. With 1 base clipped from V and 6 bases from J, the junction kept 10 bases outside the gene matches. In DNA, the CDR3 is TGTGCCAGCAGCTTAATCCCTCCGGGACTAGCGGGGGGGCCTGATACGCAGTATTTT. Translated, it gives CASSLIPPGLAGGPDTQYF.

The chain combines TRBV2 with TRBJ1-1, with D perhaps matching TRBD1 (6 bases). Germline lookup yields CDR1 SNHLY and CDR2 FYNNEI. CDR3 size: 14 residues. The V end was cut by 2 bases, the J end by 7 bases, with 14 bases between. The DNA for the CDR3 is TGTGCCAGCAGTGAATACAGGGATAGTAGTGAAGCTTTCTTT. As protein: CASSEYRDSSEAFF.

This chain links TRBV11-3 with TRBJ2-3; the D gene is possibly TRBD1 (5 bases). V lost 5 bases to trimming and J lost 6 bases, with 12 bases between them. Germline assignment: CDR1 SGHNT and CDR2 YENEEA. The CDR3 is made up of 13 amino acids. The CDR3 DNA is TGTGCCAGCAGCCCTAAGGACATCGATACGCAGTATTTT. Translation gives CASSPKDIDTQYF.

The genes are TRBV2 and TRBJ1-5; D gene unclear. The CDR3 covers 15 residues. Germline V gene lookup returns CDR1 SNHLY and CDR2 FYNNEI. V was clipped by 4 bases and J by 1 base, with 11 bases between them. CDR3 residues: CASSVEVASNQPQHF. The CDR3 nucleotides read TGTGCCAGCAGTGTCGAGGTCGCGAGCAATCAGCCCCAGCATTTT. The variable domain in full, with the rest retrieved from reference TRBV2 and TRBJ1-5, is EPEVTQTPSHQVTQMGQEVILRCVPISNHLYFYWYRQILGQKVEFLVSFYNNEISEKSEIFDDQFSVERPDGSNFTLKIRSTKLEDSAMYFCASSVEVASNQPQHFGDGTRLSIL.

In its sample, this clonotype was seen many times. The J gene is TRBJ1-4, the V gene TRBV7-2; 7 bases match TRBD1. CDR1 is SGHTA, CDR2 FQGNSA, per germline. J was trimmed by 6 bases and V by 3 bases; bases with no gene match: 1. This CDR3 has 13 amino acids. The CDR3 DNA is TGTGCCAGCAGCTTTGGGACAGATGAAAAACTGTTTTTT. As protein: CASSFGTDEKLFF.

CDR3 nucleotides: TGCAGTGCTTCCCAGGGTAATGAGCAGTTCTTC. Its protein product is CSASQGNEQFF. The chain carries TRBV20-1 and TRBJ2-1, with D maybe TRBD1 (5 bases). This CDR3 is built from 11 residues. Germline V gene lookup returns CDR1 DFQATT and CDR2 SNEGSKA (reference sequence). Trimming removed 5 bases from V and 7 bases from J, with 9 bases in between.

The gene calls are TRBV10-3 and TRBJ1-5; possible D gene TRBD1, 6 bases. The CDR3 spans 15 residues. CDR1 and CDR2 from the germline V gene are ENHRY and SYGVKD. V lost 1 base, J lost 3 bases, and 10 bases lay in between. This CDR3 is CAISEYTGTNQPQHF. CDR3 sequence (DNA): TGTGCCATCAGTGAGTATACAGGGACCAATCAGCCCCAGCATTTT.

The chain recombines TRBV20-1 with TRBJ2-3; the D gene is possibly TRBD2 (5 bases). The ends were cut back, 4 bases at V and 7 bases at J, with 9 bases in the middle. Germline V CDR1 and CDR2: DFQATT, SNEGSKA (reference sequence). This CDR3 spans 11 amino acids. CDR3 sequence: CSAIGGHTQYF. DNA of the CDR3: TGCAGTGCTATTGGAGGTCATACGCAGTATTTT.

This clonotype was recorded once. The V call is TRBV29-1, the J call TRBJ2-7, with 9 bases that match TRBD1. V dropped 4 bases and J dropped 3; count of bases not matched to a gene: 10. The CDR3 has 15 residues. Germline CDR1 is SQVTM and CDR2 is ANQGSEA. For the CDR3, the DNA is TGCAGCGTTGGACCCGGGACAGGGATCTTCTACGAGCAGTACTTC. The encoded protein is CSVGPGTGIFYEQYF.

This sequence joins TRBV20-1 and TRBJ1-2; TRBD1 matches 9 bases. V was pared by 5 bases and J by 4 bases, with 5 bases of the junction left unmatched. The CDR3 extends over 13 amino acids. Germline V lookup: CDR1 DFQATT, CDR2 SNEGSKA (reference sequence). CDR3 bases: TGCAGTGCTGGACAGGGGACGGGCTATGGCTACACCTTC. This sequence encodes CSAGQGTGYGYTF.

This clonotype appeared many times. V gene TRBV7-9 combines with J gene TRBJ1-3; TRBD1 aligns across 10 bases. J was trimmed by 4 bases and V by 7 bases; bases with no gene match: 10. This CDR3 contains 16 residues. Germline assignment: CDR1 SEHNR and CDR2 FQNEAQ (reference sequence). The CDR3 reads CASKGTGEIVGNTIYF. CDR3 sequence (DNA): TGTGCCAGCAAAGGGACAGGGGAGATAGTAGGAAACACCATATATTTT.

This clonotype was seen many times. The chain is built from TRBV4-1 and TRBJ2-3; 7 nucleotides match TRBD1. CDR3 length: 15 residues. After removal of 0 bases from V and 4 bases from J, the junction contained 4 bases not matched to a gene. The germline V gene has CDR1 MGHRA and CDR2 YSYEKL. This chain's CDR3 is CASSQDVRGPDTQYF. The CDR3 DNA reads as TGCGCCAGCAGCCAAGATGTGAGGGGGCCAGATACGCAGTATTTT.